This TCR beta chain stems from a study of cytomegalovirus exposure and HLA in healthy donors (dated by TCRdb to the late 2010s). For context, the study as a whole: In an earlier analysis of under 600 of the donors, about 270 Gb of sequence data and some 100 million unique TCR beta sequences from 150 million to 200 million T cells were reported. To predict cytomegalovirus infection status, the study combined high-throughput TCR immunosequencing, statistical association of individual TCRs with disease status, and machine learning. A later genetic analysis took genome-wide SNP genotypes for about 65% of the 666 donors and used that subset as a discovery cohort. The number of donors typed differed by locus, with 629-630 for A, B, C, DRB1 and DQB1, roughly 550 for DQA1, 600 to 610 for DPA1, and around 460 for DPB1. Donor age, sex, ethnicity and CMV serostatus were compiled alongside the repertoire data. Of the roughly 390 genotyped donors, about 80% fell in the genetic ancestry cluster associated with self-reported Caucasian donors. In a later analysis, previously published TCR beta repertoires from 500 to 750 donors were re-analyzed and high-resolution HLA genotyping was added so that TCR occurrence patterns could be studied. An earlier analysis of 587 of the donors used high-throughput TCR beta sequencing to judge whether each TCR beta V gene segment behaved as functional or pseudogenic. Among about 400 genotyped donors of the cohort, an average of roughly 230,000 unique TCR beta nucleotide sequences was sequenced per donor, of which 15% to 20% were non-productive. The study used immunosequencing to profile the T cell repertoires of under 700 subjects and linked those repertoires to cytomegalovirus serostatus. An early release that covered some 640 HLA-typed donors contained approximately 300 gigabases of sequencing data and 80 million or so unique TCR sequences. The study aimed to test whether cataloging public T cell receptors could reveal signatures of past pathogen exposure. All discovery cohort repertoires had been generated using a single sequencing platform. Four to six DR-DQ haplotypes were handled as single units for association and clustering because linkage in the cohort was strong. HLA typing covered class I and class II loci at four-digit resolution. In the later analysis, no new phenotypic data were used to find candidate immune exposures; instead, reliance was placed on TCR beta sequences and their occurrence across donors. Along with the roughly 710-subject first cohort, a separate validation cohort of around 110 different subjects was used.

In total, approximately 700 healthy bone marrow donors made up the cohort. All cohort members were sampled while nominally healthy, although unrecorded immune exposures were likely present. The donor tested CMV seronegative and was one of the 352 seronegative cohort members. Every donor gave a peripheral blood sample, and the peripheral blood mononuclear cells from that sample were used for TCR beta sequencing. Genomic DNA extraction from the blood cell samples was performed with the Qiagen DNeasy Blood Extraction Kit. The germline V and J ends show losses of 0 bases and 7 bases respectively, and no gene match explains 8 bases of the junction. The CDR3, cysteine through phenylalanine, is 15 amino acids long. Just CDR3 DNA is preserved here, 45 bases in frame from base 1. The germline V gene sets CDR1 to SGDLS and CDR2 to YYNGEE. On the study overall, not on this receptor specifically: A later analysis found that most CMV-associated TCR beta chains appeared HLA-restricted, with HLA associations seemingly driven largely by CMV exposure. Only TCR beta chains were sequenced in this cohort, and the absence of alpha or paired-chain data limited detectable features. For the cohort, immune exposure information was limited to CMV serostatus. Strong co-occurrence of HLA alleles, especially DR and DQ, made assigning TCR associations to individual alleles difficult. Linkage disequilibrium might explain the correlated functional status among segregating V segments, but an unknown experimental factor could not be excluded. In a later analysis, 15,000 to 20,000 TCR beta sequences were associated with specific HLA alleles at a false discovery rate of 0.05. Several of the top co-occurrence clusters appeared to be linked to parvovirus B19, influenza, CMV and Epstein-Barr virus, according to a later analysis. According to the authors, the approach could potentially be generalized to other disease states and immunological phenotypes. A further reported finding was that TCR beta sequences accurately predicted the HLA-A and HLA-B alleles for most subjects in the first cohort. Presence/absence analyses assumed roughly uniform sequencing depth across donors, an assumption that may not hold. In a later analysis, the rate of TCR association differed among HLA loci, with DRB1 alleles having the most associated TCRs and HLA-C alleles having the fewest. The classifier was reported to diagnose cytomegalovirus status with high specificity and sensitivity in both the original cohort and the validation cohort. Because HLA typing was missing for some donors at each locus, association tests included only the typed subset. A total of some 180 TCR beta chains were listed by the study as associated with cytomegalovirus. Because counts were too low, under 20 rarely observed V segments, including chromosome 9 orphons, were left out of the earlier analysis of approximately 580 of the donors. Three of the identified cytomegalovirus-associated TCR beta chains were confirmed in vitro to be specific for cytomegalovirus antigens. A group of highly shared sequence variants was considered likely to be a technical artifact of the sequencing pipeline. An association between a missense DCLRE1C variant and V-gene and J-gene trimming of TCR beta chains was found in a later genetic analysis and replicated in an independent cohort. An earlier analysis of around 500 of the donors showed that most TCR beta V segments appeared in productive rearrangements either about 90% or about 30% of the time, which broadly matched IMGT annotations. Compared with equally common non-associated chains, HLA-associated TCR beta chains in a later analysis were more clonally expanded and had lower generation probabilities. Most TCR sequences were observed very rarely across donors, whereas some public TCRs were present in many individuals. Compared with the approximately 700-donor mean, donors in an Asian-associated ancestry cluster had fewer N-insertions in productive TCRs, according to a later genetic analysis. Because the 87-base-pair reads could not distinguish some IMGT-functional V segments, including TRBV6-2 and TRBV6-3, those segments were excluded.

Worth noting for this clone: Its antigen has not been determined. No qualities accompany the bases; no much larger clone lies one base away.

Libraries were constructed by the immunoSEQ multiplex PCR assay. For the multiplex PCR, a mixture combining 60 forward primers for TCR Vbeta segments and 13 reverse primers for TCR Jbeta segments was used. A multiplex PCR assay on genomic DNA amplified the CDR3 region of rearranged TCR beta genes. The amplified TCR beta libraries were sequenced on the Illumina HiSeq System as 87-base-pair reads. On the authors' methods: A later analysis tallied 75 million to 95 million unique TCR beta chains across the 666 repertoires, and about 12 million of those chains were shared by two or more donors. To remove PCR and sequencing errors, raw reads were error-corrected and collapsed into unique sequences using a nearest-neighbor algorithm that merged closely related sequences. V, D and J gene segments were assigned by aligning CDR3 sequences to IMGT reference sequences. For a sequence to be retained, a match of at least six nucleotides to both a V gene segment and a J gene segment was required. Rearrangements were classified as productive when the CDR3 lacked stop codons and remained in frame with V and J, and all other rearrangements were classified as non-productive. Following IMGT convention, CDR3 was defined as the stretch from the second conserved V-encoded cysteine to the conserved J-encoded phenylalanine. The earlier analysis of 500 to 750 of the donors excluded any sequence lacking an unambiguous match to a single V gene segment. In an earlier analysis of 450 to 750 of the donors, a V segment was called functional when productive rearrangements were above 56.7%, and segregating when the standard deviation between donors exceeded 5%. A statistical classification framework was built for diagnosing cytomegalovirus status from the catalog of TCR beta chain sequences. A later analysis assigned V and J genes by comparing TCR nucleotide sequences with IMGT/GENE-DB human TR gene sequences. In a later analysis, CDR3 sequences and most-parsimonious VDJ recombination scenarios were assigned using the TCRdist pipeline. A later analysis defined each TCR beta chain by its CDR3 amino acid sequence plus V-gene family, and excluded reads lacking a unique V-gene family. In a later analysis, fewer than 600 highly shared, low-generation-probability nucleotide sequences were removed to address suspected cross-contamination and a sequencing artifact. In a later analysis, a clonal expansion index was calculated for each public chain from normalized within-repertoire ranks of inferred template counts. A later analysis computed generation probabilities with a VDJ recombination model fitted to out-of-frame rearrangements, and checked the results against IGoR. In a later analysis, hypergeometric tests were used to score TCR-TCR, TCR-HLA and TCR-CMV co-occurrence, with a repertoire-size bias correction applied to TCR pairs. A later analysis estimated false discovery rates by permuting HLA or CMV assignments 20 times. A later analysis grouped co-occurring TCRs with DBSCAN, adding TCRdist sequence similarity when clustering within HLA-allele-positive subsets. Repertoires with fewer than 30,000 or more than 120,000 public chains were left out of co-occurrence clustering, as were about 5 repertoires with anomalous nucleotide sharing. The clones in this table, taken by TCRdb from immuneACCESS, are in-frame only. Not every clone is retained; where verified, under half of the shortfall comes from an unresolved V gene, and the cause of the rest is unknown. V, J and clone size derive from that table, while D and trimming were established from the DNA sequence. The sample profile shows fewer than 200,000 clones; around 86% of them were found once. The top ten clonotypes cover around 1.7% of the sample.

This TCR was recovered from a man aged 45 to 65 in good health and CMV-seronegative. The chain couples TRBV9 to TRBJ2-5; 8 central nucleotides agree with TRBD2. The specimen sequenced was PBMCs. The nucleotides read TGTGCCAGCAGCGTAGGTAATAGCGGGGCGGCGACCCAGTACTTC. Protein translation: CASSVGNSGAATQYF.